This T cell receptor beta chain was captured in a study of cytomegalovirus exposure and HLA in healthy donors. Study background: Just over 80% of roughly 430 genotyped donors fell in the Caucasian-associated ancestry cluster.

The germline V gene encodes CDR1 MGHRA and CDR2 YSYEKL. V lost 3 bases, J lost 2 bases, and 7 bases stayed unmatched. The CDR3 spans 17 residues. Amplification used 60 Vbeta primers and 13 Jbeta primers. Generated by immunoSEQ multiplex PCR, the TCRdb table keeps only in-frame clones and is missing some. Among about 210,000 clones listed, around four fifths were seen once. Concerning this clone: Its cognate antigen is unknown.

General observations from the study: Sequences of the TCR beta chain were said to predict the HLA-A and HLA-B alleles of most subjects accurately.

The sequencing input was PBMCs. The rearrangement uses TRBV4-1 and TRBJ1-5, with 10 nucleotides matching TRBD1. This clonotype was sampled from a boy aged 5-17 years in good health and CMV-seronegative. The CDR3 region has the DNA TGCGCCAGCAGCCAGGTGACAGGGGGCTGGGGCAATCAGCCCCAGCATTTT. Its translation: CASSQVTGGWGNQPQHF.